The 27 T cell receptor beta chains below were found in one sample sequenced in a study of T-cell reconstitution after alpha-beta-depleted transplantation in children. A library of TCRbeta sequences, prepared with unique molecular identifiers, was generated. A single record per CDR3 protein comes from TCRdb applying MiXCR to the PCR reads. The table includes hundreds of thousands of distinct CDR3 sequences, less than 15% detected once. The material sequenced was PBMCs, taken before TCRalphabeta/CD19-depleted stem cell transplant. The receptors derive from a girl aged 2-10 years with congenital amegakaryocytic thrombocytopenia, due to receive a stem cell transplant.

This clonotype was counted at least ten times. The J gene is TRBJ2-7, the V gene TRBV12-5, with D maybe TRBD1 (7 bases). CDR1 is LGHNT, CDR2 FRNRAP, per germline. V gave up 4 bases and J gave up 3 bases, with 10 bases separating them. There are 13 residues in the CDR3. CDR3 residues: CASGWRDSYEQYF. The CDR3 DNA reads TGTGCTAGTGGTTGGAGGGACAGCTACGAGCAGTACTTC.

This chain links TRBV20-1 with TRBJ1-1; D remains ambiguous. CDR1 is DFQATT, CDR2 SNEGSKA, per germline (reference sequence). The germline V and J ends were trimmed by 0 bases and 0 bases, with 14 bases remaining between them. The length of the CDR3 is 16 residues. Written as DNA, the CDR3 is TGCAGTGCTAGAGACCTTAGGGCGATGGTGAACACTGAAGCTTTCTTT. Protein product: CSARDLRAMVNTEAFF.

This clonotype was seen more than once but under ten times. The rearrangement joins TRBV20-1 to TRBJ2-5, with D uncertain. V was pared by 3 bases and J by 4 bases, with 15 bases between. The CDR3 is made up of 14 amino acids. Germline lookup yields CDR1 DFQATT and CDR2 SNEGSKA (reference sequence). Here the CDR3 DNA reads TGCAGTGCTAGCCTCCCGAAGGCCGGAGAGACCCAGTACTTC. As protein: CSASLPKAGETQYF.

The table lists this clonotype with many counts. The CDR3 loop reads CSQTSGRTQETQYF. CDR3 nucleotides: TGCAGCCAAACTAGCGGGAGGACCCAAGAGACCCAGTACTTC. The chain combines TRBV20-1 with TRBJ2-5, with TRBD2 matching over 12 bases. The CDR3 runs 14 residues. Germline V gene data show CDR1 as DFQATT and CDR2 as SNEGSKA (reference sequence).

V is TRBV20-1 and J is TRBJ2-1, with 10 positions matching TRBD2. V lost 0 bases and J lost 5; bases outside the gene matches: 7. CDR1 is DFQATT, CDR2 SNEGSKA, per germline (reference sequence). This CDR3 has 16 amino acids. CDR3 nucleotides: TGCAGTGCTAGAGATCACCAGCGGGAGGGGGACAATGAGCAGTTCTTC. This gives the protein CSARDHQREGDNEQFF.

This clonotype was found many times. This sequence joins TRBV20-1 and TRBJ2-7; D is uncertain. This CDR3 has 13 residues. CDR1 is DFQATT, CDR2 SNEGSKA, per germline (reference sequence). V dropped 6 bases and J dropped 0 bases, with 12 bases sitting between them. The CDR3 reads CSAHERSSYEQYF. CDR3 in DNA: TGCAGTGCACACGAACGTAGCTCCTACGAGCAGTACTTC.

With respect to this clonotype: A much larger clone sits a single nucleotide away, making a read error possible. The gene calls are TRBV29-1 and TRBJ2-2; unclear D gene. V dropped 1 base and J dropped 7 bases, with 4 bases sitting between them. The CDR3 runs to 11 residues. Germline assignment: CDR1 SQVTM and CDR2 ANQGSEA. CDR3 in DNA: TGCAGCGTTGAAGGTGTCGGGGAGCTGTTTTTT. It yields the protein CSVEGVGELFF.

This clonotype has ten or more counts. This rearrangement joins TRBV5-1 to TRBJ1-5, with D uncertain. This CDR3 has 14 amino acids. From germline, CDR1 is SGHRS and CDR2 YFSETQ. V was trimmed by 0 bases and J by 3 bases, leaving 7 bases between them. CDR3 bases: TGCGCCAGCAGCTTGGGGTCAGACAATCAGCCCCAGCATTTT. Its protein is CASSLGSDNQPQHF.

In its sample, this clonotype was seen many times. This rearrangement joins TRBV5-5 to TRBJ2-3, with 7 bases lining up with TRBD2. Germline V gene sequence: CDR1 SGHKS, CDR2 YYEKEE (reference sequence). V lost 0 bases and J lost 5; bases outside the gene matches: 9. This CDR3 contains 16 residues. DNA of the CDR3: TGTGCCAGCAGCTTGGATATCGGGAGGATGGGAGATACGCAGTATTTT. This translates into CASSLDIGRMGDTQYF.

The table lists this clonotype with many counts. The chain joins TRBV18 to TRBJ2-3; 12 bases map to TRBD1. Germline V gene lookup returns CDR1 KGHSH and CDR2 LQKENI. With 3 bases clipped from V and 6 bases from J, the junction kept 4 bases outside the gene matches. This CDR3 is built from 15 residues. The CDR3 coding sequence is TGTGCCAGCTCACCTGGGACAGGGGGCGCGGATACGCAGTATTTT. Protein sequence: CASSPGTGGADTQYF.

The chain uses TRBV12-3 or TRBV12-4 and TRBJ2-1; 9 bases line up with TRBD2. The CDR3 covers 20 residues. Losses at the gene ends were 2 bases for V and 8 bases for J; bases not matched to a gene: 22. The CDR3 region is CASSLTIGLPSGIGGHEQFF. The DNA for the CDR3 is TGTGCCAGCAGTTTAACCATCGGTCTACCTAGCGGGATAGGGGGGCATGAGCAGTTCTTC.

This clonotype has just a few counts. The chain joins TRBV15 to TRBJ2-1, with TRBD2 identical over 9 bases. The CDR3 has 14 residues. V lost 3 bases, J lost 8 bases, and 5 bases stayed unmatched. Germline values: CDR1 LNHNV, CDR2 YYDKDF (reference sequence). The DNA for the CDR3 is TGTGCCACCAGCAGGGTAGCGGGAGTGGATGAGCAGTTCTTC. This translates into CATSRVAGVDEQFF.

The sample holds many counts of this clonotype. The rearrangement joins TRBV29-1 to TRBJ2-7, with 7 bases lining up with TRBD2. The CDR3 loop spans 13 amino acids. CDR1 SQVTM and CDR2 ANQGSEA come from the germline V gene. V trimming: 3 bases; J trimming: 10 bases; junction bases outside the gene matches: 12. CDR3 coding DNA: TGCAGCGTTGAGGCAGACGGGGGGATGAAACAGTACTTC. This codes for CSVEADGGMKQYF.

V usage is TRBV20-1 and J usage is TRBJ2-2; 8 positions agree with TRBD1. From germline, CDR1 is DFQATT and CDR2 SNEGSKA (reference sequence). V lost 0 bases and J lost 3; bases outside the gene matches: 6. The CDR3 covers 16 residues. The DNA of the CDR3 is TGCAGTGCTAGAGACAGCCGACAGGGGTACACCGGGGAGCTGTTTTTT. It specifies CSARDSRQGYTGELFF.

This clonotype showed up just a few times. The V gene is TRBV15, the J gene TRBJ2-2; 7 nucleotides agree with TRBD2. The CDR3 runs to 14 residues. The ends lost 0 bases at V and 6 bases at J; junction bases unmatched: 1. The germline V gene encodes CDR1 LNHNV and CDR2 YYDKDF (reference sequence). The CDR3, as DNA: TGTGCCACCAGCAGAGATGGGAGGGCCGGGGAGCTGTTTTTT. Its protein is CATSRDGRAGELFF.

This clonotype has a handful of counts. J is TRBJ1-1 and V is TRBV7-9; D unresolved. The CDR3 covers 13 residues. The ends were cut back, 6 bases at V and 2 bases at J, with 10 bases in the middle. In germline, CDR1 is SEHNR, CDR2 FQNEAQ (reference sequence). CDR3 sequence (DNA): TGTGCCAGCAGGTATACCCGTAACACTGAAGCTTTCTTT. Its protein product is CASRYTRNTEAFF.

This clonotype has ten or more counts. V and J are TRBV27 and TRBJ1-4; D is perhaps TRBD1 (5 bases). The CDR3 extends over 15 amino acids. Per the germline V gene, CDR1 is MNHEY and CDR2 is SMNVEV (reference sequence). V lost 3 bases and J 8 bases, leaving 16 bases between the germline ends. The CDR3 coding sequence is TGTGCCAGCAGTTTTCAGGGAAATATAGGGGAAAAACTGTTTTTT. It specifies CASSFQGNIGEKLFF. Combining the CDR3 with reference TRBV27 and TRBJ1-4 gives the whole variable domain EAQVTQNPRYLITVTGKKLTVTCSQNMNHEYMSWYRQDPGLGLRQIYYSMNVEVTDKGDVPEGYKVSRKEKRNFPLILESPSPNQTSLYFCASSFQGNIGEKLFFGSGTQLSVL.

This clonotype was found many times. CDR3: CASSVFVTDTQYF. The DNA of the CDR3 is TGTGCCAGCAGCGTATTTGTAACAGATACGCAGTATTTT. The chain recombines TRBV9 with TRBJ2-3, with D unresolved. The length of the CDR3 is 13 residues. Trimming removed 1 base at V and 3 bases at J, with 6 bases between. CDR1 is SGDLS, CDR2 YYNGEE, per germline. The whole variable domain, filled in from reference TRBV9 and TRBJ2-3, reads DSGVTQTPKHLITATGQRVTLRCSPRSGDLSVYWYQQSLDQGLQFLIQYYNGEERAKGNILERFSAQQFPDLHSELNLSSLELGDSALYFCASSVFVTDTQYFGPGTRLTVL.

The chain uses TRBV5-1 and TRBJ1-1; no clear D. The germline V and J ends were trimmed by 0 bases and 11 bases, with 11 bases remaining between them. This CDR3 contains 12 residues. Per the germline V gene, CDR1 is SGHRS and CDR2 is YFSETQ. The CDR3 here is CASSLDLGMAFF. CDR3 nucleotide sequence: TGCGCCAGCAGCTTGGATCTGGGAATGGCTTTCTTT.

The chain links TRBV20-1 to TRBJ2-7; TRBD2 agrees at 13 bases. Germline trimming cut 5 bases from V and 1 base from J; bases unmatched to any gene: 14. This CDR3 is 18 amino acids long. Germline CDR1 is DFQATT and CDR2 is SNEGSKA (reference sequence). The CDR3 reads CSARQRGLAGLRSYEQYF. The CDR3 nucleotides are TGCAGTGCTCGACAGCGGGGACTAGCGGGACTTCGGTCCTACGAGCAGTACTTC.

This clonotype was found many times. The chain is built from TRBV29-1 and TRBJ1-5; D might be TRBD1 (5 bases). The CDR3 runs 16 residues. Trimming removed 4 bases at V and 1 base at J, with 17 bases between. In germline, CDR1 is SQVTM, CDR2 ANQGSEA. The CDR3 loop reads CSVVAGSGMSNQPQHF. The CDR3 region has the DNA TGCAGCGTTGTTGCAGGGTCGGGTATGAGCAATCAGCCCCAGCATTTT. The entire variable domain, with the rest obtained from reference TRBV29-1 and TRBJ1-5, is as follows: SAVISQKPSRDICQRGTSLTIQCQVDSQVTMMFWYRQQPGQSLTLIATANQGSEATYESGFVIDKFPISRPNLTFSTLTVSNMSPEDSSIYLCSVVAGSGMSNQPQHFGDGTRLSIL.

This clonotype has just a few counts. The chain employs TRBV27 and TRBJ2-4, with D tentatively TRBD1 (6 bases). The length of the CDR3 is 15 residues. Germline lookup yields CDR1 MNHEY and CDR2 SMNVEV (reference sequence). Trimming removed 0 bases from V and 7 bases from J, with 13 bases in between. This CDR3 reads CASSLSVGTRNIQYF. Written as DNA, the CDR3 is TGTGCCAGCAGTTTATCGGTGGGGACACGGAACATTCAGTACTTC.

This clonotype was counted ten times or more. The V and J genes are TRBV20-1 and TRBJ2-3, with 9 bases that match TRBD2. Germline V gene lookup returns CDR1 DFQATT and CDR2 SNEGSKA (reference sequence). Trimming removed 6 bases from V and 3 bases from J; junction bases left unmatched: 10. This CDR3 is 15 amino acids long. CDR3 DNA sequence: TGCAGTGCCACCTTAGCGGGAGTTTCAACAGATACGCAGTATTTT. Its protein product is CSATLAGVSTDTQYF.

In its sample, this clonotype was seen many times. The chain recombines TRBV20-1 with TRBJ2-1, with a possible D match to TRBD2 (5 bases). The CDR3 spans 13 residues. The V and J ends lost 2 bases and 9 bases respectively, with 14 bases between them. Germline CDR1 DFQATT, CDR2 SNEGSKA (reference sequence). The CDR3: CSARYTGSSEQFF. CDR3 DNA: TGCAGTGCTAGATACACGGGAAGCAGTGAGCAGTTCTTC.

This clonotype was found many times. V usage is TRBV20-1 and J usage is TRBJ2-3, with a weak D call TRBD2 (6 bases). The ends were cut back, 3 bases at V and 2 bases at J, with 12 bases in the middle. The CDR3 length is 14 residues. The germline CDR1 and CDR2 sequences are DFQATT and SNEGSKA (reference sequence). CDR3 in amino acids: CSARNSGPTDTQYF. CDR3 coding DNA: TGCAGTGCTAGGAATAGCGGTCCCACAGATACGCAGTATTTT.

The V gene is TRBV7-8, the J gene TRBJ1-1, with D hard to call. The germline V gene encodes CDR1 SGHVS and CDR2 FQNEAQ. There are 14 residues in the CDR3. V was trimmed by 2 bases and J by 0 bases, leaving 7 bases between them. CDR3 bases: TGTGCCAGCAGCTTACCTTTGTTGAACACTGAAGCTTTCTTT. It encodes CASSLPLLNTEAFF. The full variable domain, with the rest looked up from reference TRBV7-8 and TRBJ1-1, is GAGVSQSPRYKVAKRGQDVALRCDPISGHVSLFWYQQALGQGPEFLTYFQNEAQLDKSGLPSDRFFAERPEGSVSTLKIQRTQQEDSAVYLCASSLPLLNTEAFFGQGTRLTVV.

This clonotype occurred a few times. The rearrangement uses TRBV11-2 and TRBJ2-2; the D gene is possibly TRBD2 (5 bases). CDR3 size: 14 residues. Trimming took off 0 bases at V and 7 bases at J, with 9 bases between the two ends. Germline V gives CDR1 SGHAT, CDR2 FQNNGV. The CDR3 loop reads CASSLEIRGGELFF. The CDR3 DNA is TGTGCCAGCAGCTTAGAAATCCGGGGCGGGGAGCTGTTTTTT.